A single sample gave rise to the 27 T cell receptor beta chains below, sequenced in a study of shared clonotypes between healthy human individuals. Measured with immunoSEQ multiplex PCR; TCRdb has only the in-frame clones, and not every one. The repertoire consists of some 360,000 clones, with less than 75% occurring once and the leading ten covering about 9.4%. The material sequenced was memory CD4+ T cells sorted from blood. Subset here: CD45RA-negative fraction. The receptors derive from a man aged 25 to 40 in good health.

The CDR3 here is CASSQQGASYEQYF. The CDR3 DNA reads as TGCGCCAGCAGCCAACAGGGGGCTAGCTACGAGCAGTACTTC. V is TRBV5-1 and J is TRBJ2-7; 9 positions agree with TRBD1. The CDR3 runs 14 residues. CDR1 is SGHRS, CDR2 YFSETQ, per germline. V gave up 4 bases and J gave up 3 bases; unmatched junction bases: 5.

The chain is built from TRBV5-6 and TRBJ2-1; no firm D call. This CDR3 spans 16 amino acids. Germline V gene data show CDR1 as SGHDT and CDR2 as YYEEEE. V dropped 0 bases and J dropped 5 bases, with 15 bases sitting between them. Here the CDR3 reads CASSLAVGLYNNEQFF. DNA of the CDR3: TGTGCCAGCAGCTTGGCGGTCGGCCTTTACAACAATGAGCAGTTCTTC.

This chain connects TRBV19 to TRBJ2-3; D may be TRBD1 or TRBD2 (5 bases each). Germline CDR1 reads LNHDA; CDR2 reads SQIVND (reference sequence). Trimming removed 7 bases at V and 7 bases at J, with 18 bases between. The CDR3 is made up of 14 amino acids. CDR3: CASTSGTLGYTQYF. The CDR3, as DNA: TGTGCCAGTACCTCTGGGACCCTCGGCTATACGCAGTATTTT.

J is TRBJ1-1 and V is TRBV5-1, with D hard to call. Trimming shortened V by 1 base and J by 3 bases, and 7 bases separated the two germline ends. This CDR3 contains 13 residues. Germline-derived CDR1 and CDR2 are SGHRS and YFSETQ. The CDR3: CASSLMGYTEAFF. The DNA for the CDR3 is TGCGCCAGCAGCTTGATGGGCTACACTGAAGCTTTCTTT.

The rearrangement links TRBV21-1 to TRBJ2-3. TRBV21-1 is given as a pseudogene. The CDR3 spans 11 residues. In DNA, the CDR3 is TGTGCCAGCAGCAAAGAAGATACGCAGTATTTT. This translates into CASSKEDTQYF.

The rearrangement joins TRBV18 to TRBJ2-3; a weak D match, TRBD1 (6 bases). The CDR3 consists of 13 residues. V gave up 3 bases and J gave up 3 bases, with 7 bases separating them. Germline V gene lookup returns CDR1 KGHSH and CDR2 LQKENI. Here the CDR3 reads CASSPDRTDTQYF. The DNA of the CDR3 is TGTGCCAGCTCACCCGACAGGACAGATACGCAGTATTTT.

This rearrangement joins TRBV5-1 to TRBJ2-1; 11 bases agree with TRBD2. CDR1 and CDR2 (germline): SGHRS, YFSETQ. Unmatched junction bases numbered 11, after V lost 2 bases and J lost 7 bases. This CDR3 has 17 amino acids. CDR3 nucleotides: TGCGCCAGCAGCTTCCTACCTCTAGCGGGAGGTGTTAATGAGCAGTTCTTC. Translating it yields CASSFLPLAGGVNEQFF.

This clone was detected once. This chain uses TRBV5-4 with TRBJ2-7; perhaps TRBD2 as D (5 bases). Germline V gene data show CDR1 as SGHNT and CDR2 as YYREEE (reference sequence). This CDR3 contains 14 residues. Trimming shortened V by 4 bases and J by 1 base, and 12 bases separated the two germline ends. The DNA of the CDR3 is TGTGCCAGCAGCCCAGAGCGGCAGTCCTACGAGCAGTACTTC. It translates to CASSPERQSYEQYF.

This clone showed up just once. The genes are TRBV30 and TRBJ2-5; D is tentatively TRBD1 or TRBD2 (6 bases each). The CDR3 contains 13 residues. Germline-derived CDR1 and CDR2 are GTSNPN and SVGIG (reference sequence). V dropped 5 bases and J dropped 0 bases, with 10 bases sitting between them. The CDR3 nucleotides are TGTGCCTGGGGAGGGGGGTACCAAGAGACCCAGTACTTC. Its translation: CAWGGGYQETQYF.

Only one count was recorded for this clone. This chain joins TRBV7-9 and TRBJ2-1; 10 bases map to TRBD2. J lost 0 bases, V lost 5 bases, and 4 bases had no gene match. This CDR3 is 16 amino acids long. The V gene's germline CDR1 is SEHNR and CDR2 FQNEAQ (reference sequence). The CDR3 coding sequence is TGTGCCAGCAGCCCGACTAGCGGGCTCTCCTACAATGAGCAGTTCTTC. It codes for CASSPTSGLSYNEQFF.

In this sample, this clone turned up once. The chain carries TRBV29-1 and TRBJ2-5, with D perhaps matching TRBD1 (6 bases). The V and J ends lost 2 bases and 9 bases respectively, with 13 bases between them. The CDR3 consists of 12 residues. Germline CDR1 SQVTM, CDR2 ANQGSEA. The CDR3 DNA reads TGCAGCGTTGAACCCAGACCAGGGGCCCAGTACTTC. Its protein is CSVEPRPGAQYF.

The CDR3 loop reads CASNGGSSGANVLTF. The CDR3 region has the DNA TGTGCCAGCAATGGGGGGAGCTCTGGGGCCAACGTCCTGACTTTC. This rearrangement joins TRBV6-5 to TRBJ2-6; a possible D gene is TRBD2 (6 bases). CDR1 MNHEY and CDR2 SVGAGI come from the germline V gene. This CDR3 is 15 amino acids long. Trimming took off 7 bases at V and 0 bases at J, with 10 bases between the two ends.

The chain is built from TRBV4-2 and TRBJ2-7, with a possible D match to TRBD2 (7 bases). Germline assignment: CDR1 LGHNA and CDR2 YNFKEQ. The length of the CDR3 is 15 residues. Trimming left V 3 bases short and J 2 bases short, with 14 bases between. The CDR3 DNA reads as TGTGCCAGCAGCCAGCCCAGCGGGGACACCTACGAGCAGTACTTC. It encodes CASSQPSGDTYEQYF.

The chain combines TRBV5-4 with TRBJ2-2; D is uncertain. V shed 0 bases and J shed 6 bases, with 12 bases lying between them. Germline CDR1 SGHNT, CDR2 YYREEE (reference sequence). This CDR3 comprises 15 residues. The DNA for the CDR3 is TGTGCCAGCAGCTTGGCCGCAGCTAAGGCCGGGGAGCTGTTTTTT. Translating it yields CASSLAAAKAGELFF. The full variable domain, completed using reference TRBV5-4 and TRBJ2-2, is ETGVTQSPTHLIKTRGQQVTLRCSSQSGHNTVSWYQQALGQGPQFIFQYYREEENGRGNFPPRFSGLQFPNYSSELNVNALELDDSALYLCASSLAAAKAGELFFGEGSRLTVL.

This clone has at least ten counts. The V and J genes are TRBV4-1 and TRBJ2-5; 9 nucleotides line up with TRBD1. The CDR3 is made up of 15 amino acids. After removal of 4 bases from V and 2 bases from J, the junction contained 5 bases not matched to a gene. Germline assignment: CDR1 MGHRA and CDR2 YSYEKL. As DNA, the CDR3 is TGCGCCAGCAGCCTGACCGGGACAGGGCAAGAGACCCAGTACTTC. This sequence encodes CASSLTGTGQETQYF.

The CDR3 coding sequence is TGTGCCAGCAGTGAAGGGACAGGGGGTGGTGGGGCCAACGTCCTGACTTTC. Translated, it gives CASSEGTGGGGANVLTF. The V call is TRBV25-1, the J call TRBJ2-6; 11 bases align to TRBD1. The J segment lost 3 bases and the V segment lost 2 bases, leaving 3 bases of the junction unmatched. CDR1 MGHDK and CDR2 SYGVNS come from the germline V gene. The CDR3 is 17 residues long.

The chain employs TRBV18 and TRBJ2-5; 7 bases agree with TRBD2. This CDR3 has 13 residues. The germline CDR1 and CDR2 sequences are KGHSH and LQKENI. Trimming removed 2 bases from V and 7 bases from J; junction bases left unmatched: 4. DNA of the CDR3: TGTGCCAGCTCACCAGGGGGGGAAGGGACCCAGTACTTC. It specifies CASSPGGEGTQYF.

The V gene is TRBV4-3, the J gene TRBJ1-5; D gene unclear. This CDR3 has 13 amino acids. V lost 0 bases, J lost 7 bases, and 7 bases lay in between. Germline values: CDR1 LGHNA, CDR2 YSLEER. DNA for the CDR3: TGCGCCAGCAGCCAAGATCGGGTCCAGCCCCAGCATTTT. This codes for CASSQDRVQPQHF.

This clone came up a few times. The V and J genes are TRBV11-3 and TRBJ2-1, with 10 nucleotides matching TRBD2. J gave up 6 bases and V 5 bases, and 7 bases lay outside the gene matches. Germline V gene lookup returns CDR1 SGHNT and CDR2 YENEEA. The CDR3 loop spans 15 amino acids. The CDR3: CASSALAGVGNEQFF. In DNA, the CDR3 is TGTGCCAGCAGCGCCCTAGCGGGAGTAGGCAATGAGCAGTTCTTC.

V and J are TRBV14 and TRBJ2-5; D possibly corresponds to TRBD2 (6 bases). With 2 bases removed from V and 6 bases from J, the gap between germline ends came to 13 bases. The V gene's germline CDR1 is SGHDN and CDR2 FVKESK. This CDR3 has 14 residues. CDR3 bases: TGTGCCAGCAGCCAACCGGGACTTGGAAAGACCCAGTACTTC. Its protein product is CASSQPGLGKTQYF.

This chain joins TRBV28 and TRBJ2-5, with D uncertain. The V gene's germline CDR1 is MDHEN and CDR2 SYDVKM. The CDR3 sequence is 12 residues long. Deletions cut 1 base from V and 6 bases from J, with 6 bases between. The CDR3 loop is CASSLFGQTQYF. The CDR3 nucleotides read TGTGCCAGCAGTTTATTTGGGCAGACCCAGTACTTC.

The chain carries TRBV18 and TRBJ2-1; either TRBD1 or TRBD2 may supply D (5 bases each). This CDR3 is built from 18 residues. The V end lost 2 bases, the J end lost 2 bases, and 19 bases lay between the germline ends. From germline, CDR1 is KGHSH and CDR2 LQKENI. CDR3 nucleotides: TGTGCCAGCTCACCATTTTTCTCTGGGGACGGGGCCTACAATGAGCAGTTCTTC. Amino acids: CASSPFFSGDGAYNEQFF.

The chain is built from TRBV19 and TRBJ2-1; no firm D call. The germline V and J ends were trimmed by 9 bases and 15 bases, with 24 bases remaining between them. The CDR3 is 13 residues long. Looked up from germline, CDR1 is LNHDA and CDR2 is SQIVND (reference sequence). The CDR3 DNA sequence: TGTGCCAGCCGCGACTGGGTTTCCGAAAATCCGTTCTTC. Its protein product is CASRDWVSENPFF.

This chain connects TRBV11-2 to TRBJ1-1; D is unclear. V was pared by 5 bases and J by 6 bases, with 16 bases between. Germline values: CDR1 SGHAT, CDR2 FQNNGV. The CDR3 spans 14 residues. The CDR3 sequence is CASSIQVRESEAFF. The CDR3 DNA reads as TGTGCCAGCAGCATCCAGGTCCGGGAGTCTGAAGCTTTCTTT. Full variable domain (outside the CDR3, taken from reference TRBV11-2 and TRBJ1-1): EAGVAQSPRYKIIEKRQSVAFWCNPISGHATLYWYQQILGQGPKLLIQFQNNGVVDDSQLPKDRFSAERLKGVDSTLKIQPAKLEDSAVYLCASSIQVRESEAFFGQGTRLTVV.

This chain links TRBV10-3 with TRBJ2-7, with D uncertain. V lost 6 bases, J lost 6 bases, and 12 bases lay in between. Germline loops: CDR1 ENHRY, CDR2 SYGVKD. The CDR3 is made up of 12 amino acids. CDR3 amino acids: CAISAMGSEQYF. CDR3 in DNA: TGTGCCATCAGCGCAATGGGGTCCGAGCAGTACTTC.

The genes are TRBV5-1 and TRBJ2-7, with 9 nucleotides matching TRBD1. Trimming at V came to 0 bases and at J to 4 bases, leaving 2 bases not matched to a gene. The CDR3 length is 14 residues. Germline CDR1 SGHRS, CDR2 YFSETQ. The CDR3 nucleotides read TGCGCCAGCAGCTTGGACAGGGGGCGGTACGAGCAGTACTTC. Encoded protein: CASSLDRGRYEQYF.

The rearrangement uses TRBV6-6 and TRBJ2-5; D is unresolved. CDR1 and CDR2 (germline): MNHNY, SVGAGI (reference sequence). V was cut by 0 bases and J by 7 bases, with 12 bases left in between. CDR3 length: 14 residues. CDR3 sequence reads: CASSYSKSETTQYF. The CDR3 DNA is TGTGCCAGCAGTTACTCGAAGTCGGAAACGACCCAGTACTTC.